This T cell receptor (beta chain) emerged from a study of blood T cell repertoires in COVID-19. Sequenced by immunoSEQ multiplex PCR; TCRdb stores in-frame clones only, minus some. The data hold 230,000 or so clones, with 81% observed a single time. The CDR3 length is 15 residues. V lost 6 bases to trimming and J lost 2 bases; unmatched junction nucleotides: 4. Germline V gene data show CDR1 as LNHDA and CDR2 as SQIVND (reference sequence). Sequencing was done on a sample of peripheral blood. The chain recombines TRBV19 with TRBJ2-6; 7 nucleotides line up with TRBD2. The TCR originated in a woman aged 80 or over with COVID-19, enrolled during active disease. The CDR3 loop is CASSGGNPGANVLTF. The CDR3 DNA reads TGTGCCAGTAGCGGGGGGAACCCTGGGGCCAACGTCCTGACTTTC.